The following is a T cell receptor beta chain sequence with its context. This sample was included in a study of T cell clonotyping in hematopoietic cell transplantation. Germline values: CDR1 SGHNT, CDR2 YYREEE (reference sequence). The CDR3 covers 15 residues. With 0 bases removed from V and 3 bases from J, the gap between germline ends came to 10 bases. TCRdb's table, derived via immunoSEQ multiplex PCR, lists solely in-frame clones and lacks some. This table holds approximately 25,000 clones, approximately 96% found once. Sequenced material: peripheral blood mononuclear cells. The sequence was obtained from a man aged 50 to 59 in good health. Some clones in this sample may be carry-over from other donors' samples. This chain connects TRBV5-4 to TRBJ2-1; possibly TRBD1 for D (5 bases). The CDR3, as DNA: TGTGCCAGCAGCTTGGGGACAACCAACTACAATGAGCAGTTCTTC. Protein sequence: CASSLGTTNYNEQFF.